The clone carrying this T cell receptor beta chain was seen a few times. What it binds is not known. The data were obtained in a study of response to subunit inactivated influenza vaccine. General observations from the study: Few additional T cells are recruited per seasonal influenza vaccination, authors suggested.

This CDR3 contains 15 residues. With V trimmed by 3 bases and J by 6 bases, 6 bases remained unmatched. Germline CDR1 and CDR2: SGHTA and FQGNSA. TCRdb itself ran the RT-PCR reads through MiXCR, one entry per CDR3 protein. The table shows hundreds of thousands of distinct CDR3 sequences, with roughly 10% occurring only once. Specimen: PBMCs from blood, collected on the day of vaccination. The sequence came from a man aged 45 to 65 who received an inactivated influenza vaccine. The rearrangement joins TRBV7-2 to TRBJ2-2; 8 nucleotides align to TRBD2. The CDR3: CASSFGREGPGELFF. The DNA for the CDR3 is TGTGCCAGCAGCTTCGGCCGGGAGGGCCCCGGGGAGCTGTTTTTT.